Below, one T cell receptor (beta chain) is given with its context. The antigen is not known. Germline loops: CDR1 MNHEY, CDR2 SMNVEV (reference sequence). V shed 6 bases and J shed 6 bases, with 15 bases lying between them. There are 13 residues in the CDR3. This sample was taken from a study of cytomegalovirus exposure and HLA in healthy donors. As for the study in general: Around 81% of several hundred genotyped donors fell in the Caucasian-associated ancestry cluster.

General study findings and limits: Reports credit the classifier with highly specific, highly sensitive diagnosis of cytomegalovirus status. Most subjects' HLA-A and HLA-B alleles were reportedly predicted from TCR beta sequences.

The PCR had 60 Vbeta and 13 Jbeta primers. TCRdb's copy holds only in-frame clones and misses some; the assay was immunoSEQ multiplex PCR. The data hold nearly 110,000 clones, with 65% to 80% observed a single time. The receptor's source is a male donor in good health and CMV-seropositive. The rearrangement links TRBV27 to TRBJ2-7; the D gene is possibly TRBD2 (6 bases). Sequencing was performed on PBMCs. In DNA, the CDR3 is TGTGCCAGCAGCCCCGGAGGGTGGCCCGAGCAGTACTTC. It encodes CASSPGGWPEQYF.